Listed here are 5 T cell receptor beta chains from one sample, sequenced in a study of somatic mutations in cytotoxic T cells in rheumatoid arthritis. Here immunoSEQ multiplex PCR was the method, and the copy in TCRdb shows in-frame clones only, minus some. The sample carries 12,000 to 15,000 clones, 85% to 95% recorded once. The sequenced material came from CD4+ T cells sorted from blood. The receptor set was obtained from a man between 70 and 80 years old with rheumatoid arthritis.

The genes are TRBV7-3 and TRBJ2-4; tentative D call: TRBD1 (6 bases). The germline CDR1 and CDR2 sequences are SGHTA and FQGTGA. CDR3 length: 17 residues. The germline V and J ends were trimmed by 5 bases and 0 bases, with 17 bases remaining between them. CDR3 DNA: TGTGCCAGCAGCCCACTAGACAGGCCCTTAGCCAAAAACATTCAGTACTTC. Its translation: CASSPLDRPLAKNIQYF.

J is TRBJ2-7 and V is TRBV19, with TRBD2 matching over 14 bases. The V gene's germline CDR1 is LNHDA and CDR2 SQIVND (reference sequence). The trim removed 4 bases at V and 3 bases at J, leaving 2 bases unmatched. The CDR3 spans 15 residues. The CDR3 sequence is CASSTGTSGSYEQYF. The CDR3 nucleotides read TGTGCCAGTAGTACCGGGACTAGCGGGAGCTACGAGCAGTACTTC.

The count of this clone is one. The chain has TRBV5-1 and TRBJ1-1, with 7 bases fitting TRBD1. Germline V gene sequence: CDR1 SGHRS, CDR2 YFSETQ. This CDR3 contains 14 residues. V was pared by 4 bases and J by 5 bases, with 8 bases of the junction left unmatched. The chain's CDR3 is CASSPAGGRTEAFF. As DNA, the CDR3 is TGCGCCAGCAGCCCGGCAGGGGGGAGGACTGAAGCTTTCTTT. Looking up the rest from reference TRBV5-1 and TRBJ1-1 gives the full variable domain: KAGVTQTPRYLIKTRGQQVTLSCSPISGHRSVSWYQQTPGQGLQFLFEYFSETQRNKGNFPGRFSGRQFSNSRSEMNVSTLELGDSALYLCASSPAGGRTEAFFGQGTRLTVV.

The chain uses TRBV6-1 and TRBJ1-2; 7 nucleotides agree with TRBD1. Germline CDR1 and CDR2: MNHNS and SASEGT. V shed 6 bases and J 7 bases; nucleotides not matched to a gene: 14. The CDR3 has 15 residues. The CDR3 nucleotides are TGTGCCAGCAGGTCAACAGGGGACGGGCGTTCTGGCTACACCTTC. It specifies CASRSTGDGRSGYTF.

The chain combines TRBV4-2 with TRBJ1-2; 7 bases agree with TRBD1. Germline values: CDR1 LGHNA, CDR2 YNFKEQ. The CDR3 extends over 14 amino acids. J was trimmed by 5 bases and V by 1 base; bases with no gene match: 4. The chain's CDR3 is CASSQGQGGYGYTF. The DNA for the CDR3 is TGTGCCAGCAGCCAAGGACAGGGAGGATATGGCTACACCTTC.